Shown below are 18 T cell receptor beta chains from a single sample sequenced in a study of early T cells in non-severe SARS-CoV-2 infection. TCRdb reanalysed the 5' RACE reads using MiXCR and keeps one entry per CDR3 protein. The sample contains roughly 66,000 distinct CDR3 sequences, 9.1% of which appear only once. The sequencing input was whole blood. The receptor set was obtained from an adult who was a healthcare worker with PCR-confirmed SARS-CoV-2 infection or an uninfected control (not recorded which).

By sample share, this clonotype is medium-sized. V is TRBV12-3 or TRBV12-4 and J is TRBJ2-1; 10 bases align to TRBD2. After removal of 5 bases from V and 6 bases from J, the junction contained 4 bases not matched to a gene. CDR3 size: 14 residues. DNA of the CDR3: TGTGCCAGCAGTCCGGGACTAGCGTTCAATGAGCAGTTCTTC. Translating gives CASSPGLAFNEQFF.

The chain links TRBV25-1 to TRBJ2-1; TRBD2 is a possible D gene (6 bases). Per the germline V gene, CDR1 is MGHDK and CDR2 is SYGVNS. The CDR3 covers 14 residues. V shed 3 bases and J shed 5 bases, with 11 bases lying between them. For the CDR3, the DNA is TGTGCCAGCAGTGACCTAGCGCGCCACAATGAGCAGTTCTTC. This encodes CASSDLARHNEQFF.

This rearrangement joins TRBV28 to TRBJ1-2; perhaps TRBD1 as D (5 bases). This CDR3 has 15 residues. Looked up from germline, CDR1 is MDHEN and CDR2 is SYDVKM. The V and J ends lost 5 bases and 3 bases respectively, with 16 bases between them. The CDR3 bases are TGTGCCAGCAGTCCCCACGGGGGGGTAGACTATGGCTACACCTTC. It translates to CASSPHGGVDYGYTF.

V and J are TRBV13 and TRBJ1-1, with D tentatively TRBD1 (6 bases). V shed 4 bases and J shed 0 bases, with 24 bases lying between them. Germline V gives CDR1 PRHDT, CDR2 FYEKMQ (reference sequence). This CDR3 has 19 amino acids. CDR3 nucleotides: TGTGCCAGCAGCTCGAGATGGGGGGGCTCACCTTGGATGAACACTGAAGCTTTCTTT. The encoded protein is CASSSRWGGSPWMNTEAFF.

The sample holds many counts of this clonotype. The rearrangement links TRBV7-2 to TRBJ1-5; unclear D gene. The V end lost 1 base, the J end lost 5 bases, and 6 bases lay between the germline ends. The CDR3 consists of 13 residues. Germline V gene sequence: CDR1 SGHTA, CDR2 FQGNSA. In DNA, the CDR3 is TGTGCCAGCAGCTTAGAGCCCGATCAGCCCCAGCATTTT. Amino acids: CASSLEPDQPQHF.

The table lists this clonotype with many counts. The chain carries TRBV6-6 and TRBJ1-4; 9 bases are a match to TRBD1. The CDR3 spans 14 residues. The germline CDR1 and CDR2 sequences are MNHNY and SVGAGI (reference sequence). V was pared by 4 bases and J by 8 bases, with 5 bases of the junction left unmatched. CDR3 protein: CASSWDRVSEKLFF. The CDR3 DNA reads as TGTGCCAGCAGTTGGGACAGGGTGTCGGAAAAACTGTTTTTT.

This clonotype has at least ten counts. The rearrangement links TRBV7-6 to TRBJ2-1; D gene uncertain. CDR1 and CDR2 from the germline V gene are SGHVS and FNYEAQ. V lost 0 bases, J lost 8 bases, and 8 bases lay in between. This CDR3 is 13 amino acids long. CDR3 sequence: CASSLALADEQFF. The CDR3, as DNA: TGTGCCAGCAGCTTAGCGTTAGCCGATGAGCAGTTCTTC. The variable domain in full, with the rest retrieved from reference TRBV7-6 and TRBJ2-1, is GAGVSQSPRYKVTKRGQDVALRCDPISGHVSLYWYRQALGQGPEFLTYFNYEAQQDKSGLPNDRFSAERPEGSISTLTIQRTEQRDSAMYRCASSLALADEQFFGPGTRLTVL.

The chain carries TRBV7-3 and TRBJ1-1, with 9 bases that match TRBD1. The V and J ends lost 6 bases and 5 bases, in that order; junction bases with no gene match: 10. Germline-derived CDR1 and CDR2 are SGHTA and FQGTGA. The CDR3 totals 15 residues. The CDR3 coding sequence is TGTGCCAGCAGACATGCCGGGACAGGGCGTACTGAAGCTTTCTTT. It specifies CASRHAGTGRTEAFF.

This clonotype came up many times. The chain combines TRBV7-3 with TRBJ2-2; weak D call: TRBD1 (6 bases). The CDR3 sequence is 16 residues long. CDR1 and CDR2 from the germline V gene are SGHTA and FQGTGA. Trimming left V 1 base short and J 1 base short, with 10 bases between. The CDR3 region is CASSLMGRGNTGELFF. The CDR3 DNA sequence: TGTGCCAGCAGCTTAATGGGCAGGGGGAACACCGGGGAGCTGTTTTTT.

This chain connects TRBV3-1 to TRBJ2-3; 10 bases line up with TRBD1. The V and J ends lost 4 bases and 4 bases, in that order; junction bases with no gene match: 2. The CDR3 is 14 residues long. The germline CDR1 and CDR2 sequences are LGHDT and YNNKEL (reference sequence). The CDR3 bases are TGTGCCAGCAGCCCCGGGACAGGGGCAGATACGCAGTATTTT. Translating gives CASSPGTGADTQYF.

This clonotype was observed a handful of times. J is TRBJ2-7 and V is TRBV7-9, with 9 bases matching TRBD2. The CDR3 length is 14 residues. Germline V gene lookup returns CDR1 SEHNR and CDR2 FQNEAQ (reference sequence). The J segment lost 1 base and the V segment lost 2 bases, leaving 0 bases of the junction unmatched. CDR3 sequence (DNA): TGTGCCAGCAGCTTACTAGCGGGATCCTACGAGCAGTACTTC. Residues: CASSLLAGSYEQYF.

The rearrangement uses TRBV7-9 and TRBJ2-1; D gene uncertain. The CDR3 sequence is 14 residues long. Per the germline V gene, CDR1 is SEHNR and CDR2 is FQNEAQ (reference sequence). V lost 1 base and J 9 bases, leaving 13 bases between the germline ends. The CDR3 sequence: CASSLGPFGGEQFF. CDR3 in DNA: TGTGCCAGCAGCTTAGGGCCCTTCGGTGGTGAGCAGTTCTTC.

This rearrangement joins TRBV29-1 to TRBJ2-1; perhaps TRBD1 as D (6 bases). CDR1 is SQVTM and CDR2 is ANQGSEA in the germline V gene. Trimming took off 7 bases at V and 3 bases at J, with 13 bases between the two ends. CDR3 length: 13 amino acids. CDR3 sequence: CSARKTGYNEQFF. In DNA, the CDR3 is TGCAGCGCCCGAAAGACAGGCTACAATGAGCAGTTCTTC.

V gene TRBV29-1 combines with J gene TRBJ2-2, with D possibly called TRBD1 or TRBD2 (5 bases each). V was clipped by 6 bases and J by 4 bases, with 18 bases between them. The CDR3 sequence is 15 residues long. Germline V gene data show CDR1 as SQVTM and CDR2 as ANQGSEA. CDR3 in amino acids: CSVFDRGGGTGELFF. CDR3 coding DNA: TGCAGCGTCTTTGACAGAGGTGGGGGCACCGGGGAGCTGTTTTTT.

The chain carries TRBV5-5 and TRBJ2-4; TRBD2 matches 11 bases. CDR1 is SGHKS and CDR2 is YYEKEE in the germline V gene (reference sequence). This CDR3 has 16 residues. Trimming cost V 4 bases and J 6 bases; bases outside gene matches: 9. The CDR3 bases are TGTGCCAGCAGCCCGTCAACTAGCGGGAGTATAAACATTCAGTACTTC. As protein: CASSPSTSGSINIQYF.

This clonotype was counted at least ten times. The chain has TRBV7-6 and TRBJ1-3; possible D gene TRBD1, 6 bases. The CDR3 loop spans 14 amino acids. The germline V gene encodes CDR1 SGHVS and CDR2 FNYEAQ. Trimming shortened V by 6 bases and J by 3 bases, and 12 bases separated the two germline ends. DNA of the CDR3: TGTGCCAGCAGGAAGGGGGGAAGTGGAAACACCATATATTTT. Encoded protein: CASRKGGSGNTIYF.

This clonotype was found many times. J is TRBJ2-5 and V is TRBV29-1; 7 positions agree with TRBD1. Germline-derived CDR1 and CDR2 are SQVTM and ANQGSEA. V shed 7 bases and J 1 base; nucleotides not matched to a gene: 3. This CDR3 spans 12 amino acids. The CDR3 loop reads CSGRDSQETQYF. The CDR3 bases are TGCAGCGGTCGGGACAGCCAAGAGACCCAGTACTTC.

A few counts support this clonotype. The V gene is TRBV10-3, the J gene TRBJ1-5; perhaps TRBD1 as D (6 bases). The CDR3 is made up of 14 amino acids. Trimming shortened V by 5 bases and J by 0 bases, and 8 bases separated the two germline ends. Germline lookup yields CDR1 ENHRY and CDR2 SYGVKD. Written as DNA, the CDR3 is TGTGCCATCAGTAGACAGGTTAGCAATCAGCCCCAGCATTTT. Amino acid sequence: CAISRQVSNQPQHF.